The sequence of this T cell receptor (beta chain) was determined in a study of memory CD4+ T cells and cytomegalovirus serostatus. Study-wide points: Each of approximately 69 CMV-associated TCRbeta sequences occurred in one to five individuals.

The CDR3 is made up of 13 amino acids. CDR1 and CDR2 (germline): SGDLS, YYNGEE. V was cut by 3 bases and J by 9 bases, with 13 bases left in between. This clone was observed a handful of times. Antigen unknown. Single viable CD3+CD4+CD8-CD45RO+ cells were sorted as the memory CD4+ T cells. In the authors' methods: After removing out-of-frame reads, around 2 million distinct TCRbeta sequences remained. Here immunoSEQ multiplex PCR was the method, and the copy in TCRdb shows in-frame clones only, minus some. V and J calls and clone size are copied from that table; D and trimming were computed from the DNA. Of roughly 76,000 clones in the sample, about 78% are singletons; the top ten hold 2.5% to 3%.

This sequence joins TRBV9 and TRBJ2-1, with D possibly being TRBD2 (5 bases). Sequenced: memory CD4+ T cells from blood. This receptor was identified in an adult in good health and CMV-seropositive. CDR3 protein: CASSAGLYGEQFF. The CDR3 region has the DNA TGTGCCAGCAGCGCTGGACTCTACGGTGAGCAGTTCTTC.